The clone carrying this T cell receptor (beta chain) was detected only a few times. Sequenced material consisted of expressed TCRB transcripts (all of the isolated RNA was reverse transcribed). The protocol was immunoSEQ multiplex PCR, while the TCRdb copy is restricted to in-frame clones and leaves out a portion. The sample records 200,000 to 250,000 clones, 9.6% being singletons. This sample is drawn from a study of beta chain features in type 1 diabetes. Cell sorting via CD45RO/CCR7/CD25/CD127/CD95/CD27 was performed to obtain CD4+ naive, central memory, regulatory and stem cell-like memory cells. This receptor was obtained from a woman younger than 35 in good health. Specimen: naive CD4+ T cells from blood.

CDR3 amino acids: CSVVSGNTYEQYF. CDR3 sequence (DNA): TGCAGCGTTGTTTCCGGGAATACCTACGAGCAGTACTTC. The chain carries TRBV29-1 and TRBJ2-7; TRBD2 is a possible D gene (5 bases). Germline CDR1 reads SQVTM; CDR2 reads ANQGSEA. The CDR3 has 13 amino acids. Trimming removed 4 bases from V and 2 bases from J, with 12 bases in between.